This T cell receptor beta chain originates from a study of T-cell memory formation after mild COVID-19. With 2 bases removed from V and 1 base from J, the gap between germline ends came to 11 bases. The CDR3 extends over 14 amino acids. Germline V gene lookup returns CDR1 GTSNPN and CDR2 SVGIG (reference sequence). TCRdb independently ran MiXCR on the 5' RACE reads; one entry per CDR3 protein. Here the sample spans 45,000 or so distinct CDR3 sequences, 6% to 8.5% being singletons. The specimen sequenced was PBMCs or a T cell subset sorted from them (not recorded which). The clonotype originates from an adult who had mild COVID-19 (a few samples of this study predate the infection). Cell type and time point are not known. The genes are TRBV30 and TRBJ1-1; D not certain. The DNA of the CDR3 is TGTGCCTGGAGTCTCCCCCCGGGGAACACTGAAGCTTTCTTT. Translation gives CAWSLPPGNTEAFF.